This T cell receptor (beta chain) was found in a study of CD8+CD57+ T cells in acquired aplastic anemia. The study's findings and limits: Twenty-nine CD8+ CDR3 sequences were shared between patients and controls.

About this clonotype: Antigen unknown.

This CDR3 contains 15 residues. Per germline, CDR1 MRHNA and CDR2 SNTAGT. Trimming shortened V by 4 bases and J by 3 bases, and 15 bases separated the two germline ends. Genomic DNA provided the template from which TCR beta VDJ and CDR3 profiles were obtained. One entry per CDR3 protein, called by TCRdb with MiXCR from the reads. The data show about 210,000 distinct CDR3 sequences, roughly 35% seen once. Specimen: sorted CD4+, CD8+, or CD8+CD57+ T cells (not recorded which) from PBMCs. This sequence was found in a human donor in good health, serving as a control. The chain couples TRBV6-4 to TRBJ2-5; D is possibly TRBD2 (5 bases). The CDR3 is CASSVDSSEEETQYF. DNA for the CDR3: TGTGCCAGCAGTGTGGACTCATCTGAGGAAGAGACCCAGTACTTC.